This TCR beta chain was documented in a study of blood T cell repertoires in COVID-19 (dated by TCRdb to 2019 to 2021). Regarding the research as a whole: Collaborator samples came from the United States, Italy and Spain and covered acute and convalescent phases of COVID-19. The material from the prospective study consisted of cDNA or gDNA derived from T cells, B-cell-depleted T cells, or PBMCs. Deeply sampled blood TCRbeta repertoires from subjects exposed to, actively infected with, or recovered from COVID-19 were included in the dataset. The repertoires were released in a freely available public database meant as a resource for research on the immune response to SARS-CoV-2. The samples were drawn from the first 160 participants of the ongoing ImmuneRACE study and from some 1,300 subjects provided by 6 global collaborators. Nearly every sample came with metadata listing a de-identified subject ID, COVID-19 status, age in years and sex. Where available, HLA class I and class II types were taken from metadata supplied by the sample provider and were not determined by assay-based typing. The full study reports these points: The quantity of clinical and demographic metadata differed by source and by participant and was supplied without curation.

With regard to this clone: No cognate antigen has been identified for it. The sample holds no much larger clone one base away, and base qualities are not on file.

The immunoSEQ Assay, a bias-controlled multiplex PCR, was used to amplify TCRbeta CDR3 regions from genomic DNA. Processing in the source paper ran as follows. Within the assay, amplification of reference gene primers was used to estimate how many nucleated cells each sample contained. Sequence reads were collapsed and filtered to measure the absolute abundance of every unique TCRbeta CDR3 rearrangement. For each sample, productive Simpson clonality was calculated by taking the square root of Simpson's diversity index across productive rearrangements. Here the immuneACCESS table is served through TCRdb, limited to in-frame sequences with V and J called. Missing clones are a known gap in these copies; in checked studies unresolved V genes cover under half, and the rest lacks a known reason. That table furnishes V, J and clone size, whereas the DNA furnished D and trimming. The sample has hundreds of thousands of clones on record, 85% to 90% of them singletons. The ten largest make up 2.4% of the sample.

Trimming costs V 3 bases and J 3 bases, and their ends lie 18 bases apart. Counted from cysteine to phenylalanine, this CDR3 has 17 amino acids. Solely the CDR3 DNA is kept, with 51 bases framed from the first base. CDR1 and CDR2, looked up from the germline V gene, are SNHLY and FYNNEI. Enrolling through a virtual design, the prospective study's participants ranged in age from roughly 18 to 95 years and lived across roughly 24 United States geographic areas. In the prospective study, participants were assigned to cohorts based on the clinical history participants reported in a screening survey and a study questionnaire. Recovered participants in ImmuneRACE Cohort 3 were defined by two consecutive negative NP/OP PCR tests, clearance by a healthcare professional, or resolution of symptoms. In the prospective study, mobile phlebotomists collected whole blood, serum and a nasopharyngeal or oropharyngeal swab from each participant. Prospective study participants could optionally give additional blood draws and questionnaires over an approximately 2-month period. Blood samples from the prospective study were shipped frozen or at room temperature prior to DNA extraction.

Sequenced material: PBMCs or T cells enriched from blood (not recorded which). The sequence was obtained from a woman under 30 who had recovered from COVID-19. The receptor chain draws on TRBV2 and TRBJ2-4; a tentative D call is TRBD2 (5 bases match). CDR3 sequence: CASSERPEEAVKNIQYF. The DNA sequence is given as TGTGCCAGCAGTGAGAGGCCAGAGGAGGCGGTCAAAAACATTCAGTACTTC.